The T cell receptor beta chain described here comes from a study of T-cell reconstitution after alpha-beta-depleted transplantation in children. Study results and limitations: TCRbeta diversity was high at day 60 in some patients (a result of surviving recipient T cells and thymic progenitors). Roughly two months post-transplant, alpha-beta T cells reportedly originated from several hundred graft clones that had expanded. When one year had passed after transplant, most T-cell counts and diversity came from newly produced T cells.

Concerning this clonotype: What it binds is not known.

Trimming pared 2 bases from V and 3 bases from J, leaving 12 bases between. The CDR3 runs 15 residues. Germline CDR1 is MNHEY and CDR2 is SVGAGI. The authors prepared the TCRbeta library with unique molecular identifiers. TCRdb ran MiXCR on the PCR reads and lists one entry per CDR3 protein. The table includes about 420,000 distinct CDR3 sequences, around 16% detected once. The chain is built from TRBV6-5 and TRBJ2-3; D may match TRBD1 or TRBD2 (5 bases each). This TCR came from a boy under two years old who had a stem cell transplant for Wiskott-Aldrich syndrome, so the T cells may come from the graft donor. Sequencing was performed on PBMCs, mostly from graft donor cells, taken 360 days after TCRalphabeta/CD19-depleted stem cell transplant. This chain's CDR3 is CASSYRGTGTDTQYF. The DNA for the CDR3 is TGTGCCAGCAGTTACCGAGGGACGGGGACAGATACGCAGTATTTT.